The 22 T cell receptor beta chains reported below all come from one sample, sequenced in a study of T cell repertoires in cytomegalovirus infection. A single record per CDR3 protein comes from TCRdb applying MiXCR to the reads. The repertoire consists of roughly 630,000 distinct CDR3 sequences, with 20% to 25% occurring once and the leading ten covering approximately 8.2%. The sequenced material came from CD8+ T cells from PBMCs. Source of these receptors: a human donor in good health (CMV status not recorded). Some clones in this sample may be carry-over from other donors' samples.

This chain joins TRBV9 and TRBJ1-2; no firm D call. In germline, CDR1 is SGDLS, CDR2 YYNGEE. The CDR3 consists of 12 residues. Trimming pared 3 bases from V and 4 bases from J, leaving 7 bases between. The CDR3 loop reads CASSENTYGYTF. In DNA, the CDR3 is TGTGCCAGCAGCGAGAATACCTATGGCTACACCTTC.

This clonotype turned up a few times. The gene calls are TRBV6-2 or TRBV6-3 and TRBJ2-3, with D uncertain. The CDR3 is 14 amino acids. Germline V gives CDR1 MNHEY, CDR2 SVGEGT. V dropped 3 bases and J dropped 14 bases, with 21 bases sitting between them. CDR3 amino acids: CASSYDGLSFSLYF. CDR3 coding DNA: TGTGCCAGCAGTTATGACGGCTTGAGCTTTTCGTTGTATTTT.

The chain links TRBV10-3 to TRBJ2-7, with TRBD1 matching over 10 bases. With 4 bases clipped from V and 2 bases from J, the junction kept 5 bases outside the gene matches. This CDR3 has 15 residues. Germline V gene data show CDR1 as ENHRY and CDR2 as SYGVKD. The CDR3 sequence: CAISGPGTGAYEQYF. DNA for the CDR3: TGTGCCATCAGTGGACCCGGGACAGGGGCCTACGAGCAGTACTTC.

This clonotype was seen more than once but under ten times. The V and J genes are TRBV19 and TRBJ2-1, with D unresolved. CDR3 length equals 13 residues. Trimming took 4 bases from V and 4 from J, leaving 8 bases between them. Germline V lookup: CDR1 LNHDA, CDR2 SQIVND (reference sequence). CDR3 DNA: TGTGCCAGTAGTACGGACCAGTACAATGAGCAGTTCTTC. This gives the protein CASSTDQYNEQFF.

This clonotype was observed at least ten times. V is TRBV7-2 and J is TRBJ2-2; 10 bases line up with TRBD2. Per the germline V gene, CDR1 is SGHTA and CDR2 is FQGNSA. After removal of 5 bases from V and 5 bases from J, the junction contained 11 bases not matched to a gene. This CDR3 has 17 amino acids. CDR3 loop: CASSPTPASGGTGELFF. CDR3 nucleotides: TGTGCCAGCAGCCCCACCCCGGCTAGCGGGGGTACCGGGGAGCTGTTTTTT.

This clonotype was seen many times. The V and J genes are TRBV10-3 and TRBJ2-7; unclear D gene. V was clipped by 6 bases and J by 3 bases, with 12 bases between them. CDR3 length equals 13 residues. The germline gives CDR1 ENHRY, CDR2 SYGVKD. The CDR3 nucleotides read TGTGCCATCAGGCCCAGTGGCAGCTACGAGCAGTACGTC. Its translation: CAIRPSGSYEQYV.

The DNA of the CDR3 is TGTGCCAGCGGGGACAGCCCGAACACTGAAGCTTTCTTT. Translated, it gives CASGDSPNTEAFF. The V call is TRBV14, the J call TRBJ1-1, with 7 bases that match TRBD1. The germline V gene encodes CDR1 SGHDN and CDR2 FVKESK. This CDR3 region has 13 residues. V was pared by 8 bases and J by 1 base, with 4 bases of the junction left unmatched.

The chain recombines TRBV20-1 with TRBJ2-7; D possibly corresponds to TRBD1 (6 bases). V was clipped by 0 bases and J by 4 bases, with 10 bases between them. The germline CDR1 and CDR2 sequences are DFQATT and SNEGSKA (reference sequence). The CDR3 spans 13 residues. CDR3 nucleotide sequence: TGCAGTGCTAGAGAACCGGACAGATACGAGCAGTACTTC. As protein: CSAREPDRYEQYF.

This sequence joins TRBV29-1 and TRBJ2-2; tentatively, D is TRBD1 (5 bases). V was trimmed by 2 bases and J by 4 bases, leaving 14 bases between them. Germline V gene data show CDR1 as SQVTM and CDR2 as ANQGSEA. The CDR3 consists of 15 residues. CDR3 DNA sequence: TGCAGCGTTGAATATTCAGGGAAGGGCACCGGGGAGCTGTTTTTT. As protein: CSVEYSGKGTGELFF.

In its sample, this clonotype was seen many times. The rearrangement uses TRBV7-8 and TRBJ1-5; maybe TRBD1 (6 bases). The CDR3 is 16 residues long. V dropped 1 base and J dropped 1 base, with 11 bases sitting between them. In germline, CDR1 is SGHVS, CDR2 FQNEAQ. The CDR3 coding sequence is TGTGCCAGCAGCTTAGTCGGCACAGGGAGCAATCAGCCCCAGCATTTT. It encodes CASSLVGTGSNQPQHF.

This clonotype showed up just a few times. This sequence joins TRBV29-1 and TRBJ2-7, with TRBD2 matching 12 bases. The J segment lost 1 base and the V segment lost 1 base, leaving 11 bases of the junction unmatched. Germline-derived CDR1 and CDR2 are SQVTM and ANQGSEA. This CDR3 region has 18 residues. The DNA for the CDR3 is TGCAGCGTTGAAGCGTGGACTAGCGGGGACCTATCTTCCTACGAGCAGTACTTC. Protein product: CSVEAWTSGDLSSYEQYF.

The V call is TRBV10-3, the J call TRBJ2-2; no clear D. Germline V lookup: CDR1 ENHRY, CDR2 SYGVKD. Trimming left V 7 bases short and J 4 bases short, with 4 bases between. This CDR3 is 11 amino acids long. The CDR3 DNA sequence: TGTGCCATCATGTCCACCGGGGAGCTGTTTTTT. This gives the protein CAIMSTGELFF.

This clonotype has ten or more counts. This chain connects TRBV14 to TRBJ2-1, with 8 bases aligning to TRBD1. V was pared by 3 bases and J by 2 bases, with 6 bases of the junction left unmatched. From germline, CDR1 is SGHDN and CDR2 FVKESK. The CDR3 is 16 amino acids. Here the CDR3 reads CASSHPGQGTYNEQFF. The DNA of the CDR3 is TGTGCCAGCAGCCATCCAGGACAGGGTACCTACAATGAGCAGTTCTTC.

This chain uses TRBV9 with TRBJ2-7, with a tentative D call TRBD1 (6 bases). The V and J ends lost 1 base and 7 bases respectively, with 15 bases between them. The germline V gene encodes CDR1 SGDLS and CDR2 YYNGEE. The CDR3 loop spans 14 amino acids. The DNA for the CDR3 is TGTGCCAGCAGCGTATTTGCAGGGGTGGAAGAGCAGTACTTC. Amino acids: CASSVFAGVEEQYF.

This clonotype was picked up a small number of times. The V and J genes are TRBV2 and TRBJ2-3, with D perhaps being TRBD1 or TRBD2 (6 bases each). The germline CDR1 and CDR2 sequences are SNHLY and FYNNEI. The CDR3 has 13 residues. V was clipped by 7 bases and J by 3 bases, with 11 bases between them. As DNA, the CDR3 is TGTGCCAGCAATGGGGGGCCGACAGATACGCAGTATTTT. Translation gives CASNGGPTDTQYF.

The genes are TRBV9 and TRBJ2-1; TRBD1 matches at 9 bases. Unmatched junction bases numbered 12, after V lost 4 bases and J lost 1 base. Germline V gene lookup returns CDR1 SGDLS and CDR2 YYNGEE. This CDR3 has 18 amino acids. CDR3 DNA sequence: TGTGCCAGCAGCCCCCGCTCGGGACAGGGTACATCCTACAATGAGCAGTTCTTC. Its protein product is CASSPRSGQGTSYNEQFF.

This clonotype was counted a few times. Germline and junction disagree at one end, which may indicate a read error. This chain links TRBV12-3 or TRBV12-4 with TRBJ2-1; D is uncertain. CDR3 length: 11 residues. The CDR3 coding sequence is TGTGCCAGCTACTCCAACAATGAGCAGTTCTTC. Its translation is CASYSNNEQFF.

This chain uses TRBV5-6 with TRBJ2-3; 8 bases map to TRBD2. Germline V lookup: CDR1 SGHDT, CDR2 YYEEEE. This CDR3 contains 17 residues. J lost 0 bases, V lost 4 bases, and 10 bases had no gene match. The DNA of the CDR3 is TGTGCCAGCAGCGGCATAGCGGGGATGACTAGCACAGATACGCAGTATTTT. This translates into CASSGIAGMTSTDTQYF.

This clonotype was found a few times. The rearrangement joins TRBV6-1 to TRBJ2-1, with D tentatively TRBD1 (6 bases). The CDR3 loop spans 13 amino acids. V gave up 4 bases and J gave up 5 bases, with 9 bases separating them. From germline, CDR1 is MNHNS and CDR2 SASEGT. CDR3 amino acids: CASSGQVHNEQFF. The CDR3, as DNA: TGTGCCAGCAGTGGACAGGTACACAATGAGCAGTTCTTC.

On this clonotype: Possible read error: a much larger clone is one base away. The chain carries TRBV7-2 and TRBJ1-5; tentative D call: TRBD1 (5 bases). From germline, CDR1 is SGHTA and CDR2 FQGNSA. The CDR3 spans 14 residues. The CDR3 region is CASSSGFGNQSQHF. The CDR3 nucleotides are TGTGCCAGCAGCTCAGGGTTCGGCAATCAGTCCCAGCATTTT.

For this clonotype: The junction departs from germline at one end; a sequencing error may be responsible. The CDR3 coding sequence is TGTGCCAGCACCGTCGGGGAGGGCCCCCCCGAATTTATTTTT. Translation gives CASTVGEGPPEFIF. The chain employs TRBV25-1 and TRBJ2-2; TRBD2 agrees at 7 bases. The CDR3 extends over 14 amino acids. The germline gives CDR1 MGHDK, CDR2 SYGVNS.

This clonotype was seen a handful of times. This chain links TRBV6-6 with TRBJ2-7, with TRBD2 as a possible D gene (5 bases). CDR1 MNHNY and CDR2 SVGAGI come from the germline V gene (reference sequence). The CDR3 contains 13 residues. Trimming cost V 8 bases and J 4 bases, with 15 bases left between them. The CDR3 coding sequence is TGTGCCAGCGTGTGGGCAACGGGGTACGAGCAGTACTTC. This codes for CASVWATGYEQYF.